Below are 16 T cell receptor beta chains sequenced from a single sample in a study of blood T cell repertoires in COVID-19. This table comes from immunoSEQ multiplex PCR, and its TCRdb copy is limited to in-frame clones, with some not included. The data hold around 150,000 clones, with approximately 80% observed a single time. The source material was peripheral blood. The source is a man aged 55-75 years with acute or convalescent COVID-19.

V usage is TRBV4-1 and J usage is TRBJ2-3; no reliable D call. The CDR3 covers 15 residues. V lost 0 bases, J lost 0 bases, and 7 bases lay in between. The germline V gene has CDR1 MGHRA and CDR2 YSYEKL. CDR3: CASSQDSDSTDTQYF. DNA of the CDR3: TGCGCCAGCAGCCAAGATTCAGATAGCACAGATACGCAGTATTTT.

This sequence joins TRBV19 and TRBJ1-5, with D unresolved. The germline V and J ends were trimmed by 3 bases and 10 bases, with 22 bases remaining between them. This CDR3 has 16 amino acids. The V gene's germline CDR1 is LNHDA and CDR2 SQIVND (reference sequence). CDR3 sequence: CASSIAGYQYREPQHF. For the CDR3, the DNA is TGTGCCAGTAGTATTGCGGGCTATCAGTATCGGGAACCCCAGCATTTT.

This clone was counted only a few times. This chain connects TRBV18 to TRBJ2-1, with a weak D call TRBD2 (7 bases). CDR1 KGHSH and CDR2 LQKENI come from the germline V gene. Trimming removed 6 bases from V and 5 bases from J, with 29 bases in between. The CDR3 has 19 amino acids. The CDR3 region is CASSPRGGGSGARNNEQFF. The CDR3 nucleotides are TGTGCCAGCTCCCCAAGGGGCGGGGGCTCGGGGGCCAGAAACAATGAGCAGTTCTTC.

The sample holds a few counts of this clone. This chain joins TRBV7-2 and TRBJ1-5; 7 nucleotides line up with TRBD1. The CDR3 contains 16 residues. Losses at the gene ends were 1 base for V and 4 bases for J; bases not matched to a gene: 7. Germline values: CDR1 SGHTA, CDR2 FQGNSA. The CDR3 DNA reads as TGTGCCAGCAGCTTAGGCATCAGGGGGGAGAATCAGCCCCAGCATTTT. Amino acids: CASSLGIRGENQPQHF.

V is TRBV7-3 and J is TRBJ2-1, with 11 bases that match TRBD2. CDR3 size: 15 residues. The V segment lost 3 bases and the J segment 5 bases; nucleotides outside the gene matches: 3. Germline V gene lookup returns CDR1 SGHTA and CDR2 FQGTGA. The CDR3 here is CASSFISGGDNEQFF. CDR3 bases: TGTGCCAGCAGCTTCATTAGCGGGGGGGACAATGAGCAGTTCTTC.

The V call is TRBV5-1, the J call TRBJ2-7; D is possibly TRBD1 (6 bases). The CDR3 totals 15 residues. V was clipped by 4 bases and J by 4 bases, with 18 bases between them. CDR1 is SGHRS and CDR2 is YFSETQ in the germline V gene. CDR3 residues: CASSDGQGRRYEQYF. The CDR3 region has the DNA TGCGCCAGCAGCGACGGCCAGGGGCGCAGATACGAGCAGTACTTC.

This clone showed up just a few times. The J gene is TRBJ2-5, the V gene TRBV27; 7 bases agree with TRBD1. V trimming: 5 bases; J trimming: 4 bases; junction bases outside the gene matches: 4. Germline V gene lookup returns CDR1 MNHEY and CDR2 SMNVEV (reference sequence). The CDR3 totals 13 residues. The CDR3 DNA follows: TGTGCCAGCAGTAATACAGGGGTAGAGACCCAGTACTTC. Its protein is CASSNTGVETQYF.

This rearrangement joins TRBV12-3 or TRBV12-4 to TRBJ1-2; a weak D match, TRBD1 (6 bases). Deletions cut 3 bases from V and 5 bases from J, with 10 bases between. The CDR3 length is 13 residues. This CDR3 is CASSFQGTYGYTF. Here the CDR3 DNA reads TGTGCCAGCAGTTTTCAGGGGACGTATGGCTACACCTTC.

The chain employs TRBV10-2 and TRBJ1-2, with D uncertain. Per the germline V gene, CDR1 is WSHSY and CDR2 is SAAADI. The CDR3 spans 13 residues. V was clipped by 5 bases and J by 6 bases, with 13 bases between them. CDR3 region: CASSMQVRNGYTF. The DNA for the CDR3 is TGCGCCAGCAGTATGCAGGTCCGGAATGGCTACACCTTC.

This clone was seen a single time. The chain combines TRBV7-8 with TRBJ2-5; TRBD2 matches at 13 bases. In germline, CDR1 is SGHVS, CDR2 FQNEAQ. This CDR3 is built from 18 residues. V was clipped by 4 bases and J by 0 bases; unmatched bases: 8. The CDR3 DNA is TGTGCCAGCAGCTCGACTAGCGGGGGGCCCGATTACCAAGAGACCCAGTACTTC. Its protein is CASSSTSGGPDYQETQYF.

The CDR3, as DNA: TGCGCCAGCAGTGATGGGGGGCTAGCGGCAGATACGCAGTATTTT. Encoded protein: CASSDGGLAADTQYF. The chain employs TRBV10-2 and TRBJ2-3, with D tentatively TRBD2 (7 bases). This CDR3 has 15 amino acids. The V gene's germline CDR1 is WSHSY and CDR2 SAAADI. Trimming shortened V by 3 bases and J by 4 bases, and 14 bases separated the two germline ends.

Points on this clone: Other DNA sequences in the same sample also yield this CDR3. The V gene is TRBV18, the J gene TRBJ1-2, with TRBD1 matching 11 bases. Per the germline V gene, CDR1 is KGHSH and CDR2 is LQKENI. Unmatched junction bases numbered 3, after V lost 3 bases and J lost 3 bases. This CDR3 has 15 amino acids. For the CDR3, the DNA is TGTGCCAGCTCACCTCCGGGACAGGGGGACTATGGCTACACCTTC. This translates into CASSPPGQGDYGYTF. Using reference TRBV18 and TRBJ1-2 for the parts outside the CDR3, the full variable domain is NAGVMQNPRHLVRRRGQEARLRCSPMKGHSHVYWYRQLPEEGLKFMVYLQKENIIDESGMPKERFSAEFPKEGPSILRIQQVVRGDSAAYFCASSPPGQGDYGYTFGSGTRLTVV.

The chain recombines TRBV4-1 with TRBJ1-5, with D hard to call. V lost 0 bases and J lost 4, with 7 bases in between. CDR3 size: 14 residues. Germline CDR1 and CDR2: MGHRA and YSYEKL. CDR3 region: CASSQESVNQPQHF. Here the CDR3 DNA reads TGCGCCAGCAGCCAAGAATCGGTAAATCAGCCCCAGCATTTT.

The chain combines TRBV11-2 with TRBJ2-7, with a tentative D call TRBD1 (6 bases). Trimming pared 5 bases from V and 7 bases from J, leaving 12 bases between. The CDR3 is 12 amino acids. The germline CDR1 and CDR2 sequences are SGHAT and FQNNGV. The CDR3: CASSTQGKEQYF. As DNA, the CDR3 is TGTGCCAGCAGCACCCAGGGGAAGGAGCAGTACTTC.

This clone was observed a single time. DNA of the CDR3: TGTGCCAGCAGCATACTAGCGGGGTTTAACACCGGGGAGCTGTTTTTT. Amino acid sequence: CASSILAGFNTGELFF. The V gene is TRBV11-2, the J gene TRBJ2-2; 10 bases map to TRBD2. Germline V gives CDR1 SGHAT, CDR2 FQNNGV. The CDR3 extends over 16 amino acids. Unmatched junction bases numbered 5, after V lost 5 bases and J lost 2 bases.

The gene calls are TRBV11-2 and TRBJ1-4, with D possibly being TRBD1 (6 bases). The CDR3 is 14 amino acids. Looked up from germline, CDR1 is SGHAT and CDR2 is FQNNGV. V lost 2 bases to trimming and J lost 7 bases, with 11 bases between them. The CDR3 DNA is TGTGCCAGCAGCTTATTTCTAGGGGGTGAAAAACTGTTTTTT. Translating gives CASSLFLGGEKLFF.